This TCR beta chain came from a study of T cell responses to AZD1222 COVID-19 vaccine. Whole-study findings and limits: Across the whole spike, CD4 TCRs peaked at regions 160-218 and 743-854. The study found Spike-specific TCR breadth and depth rose after two AZD1222 doses.

Sequencing used immunoSEQ multiplex PCR; TCRdb keeps in-frame clones, though not all of them. The sample comprises fewer than 200,000 clones, 85% to 95% of which are singletons, and 3.5% to 4% rests with the top ten. Note on this clone: Its antigen is currently unknown.

This specimen was peripheral blood, taken 28 days after the second dose of the MenACWY control vaccine. The clonotype originates from an adult who received the MenACWY meningococcal vaccine as a control.

The CDR3 is CASSPFLRGGYNTEAFF. Written as DNA, the CDR3 is TGTGCCAGCAGTCCCTTCCTCAGGGGGGGCTATAACACTGAAGCTTTCTTT. This chain links TRBV6-2 or TRBV6-3 with TRBJ1-1, with 7 bases that match TRBD1. The CDR3 is made up of 17 amino acids. CDR1 is MNHEY and CDR2 is SVGEGT in the germline V gene. With 5 bases clipped from V and 2 bases from J, the junction kept 14 bases outside the gene matches.